The 31 T cell receptor beta chains below all came from one sample that was sequenced in a study of PD-1 blockade in classical Hodgkin lymphoma. The patients all showed relapse after autologous stem cell transplantation, while their brentuximab vedotin exposure varied. Negative selection with magnetic separation was used to purify CD4+ T cells from thawed PBMCs. Generated by immunoSEQ multiplex PCR, the TCRdb table keeps only in-frame clones and is missing some. The sample contains 30,000 to 35,000 clones, around 90% of which appear only once. Sequencing used CD4+ T cells from blood, obtained at baseline. The receptor set was obtained from a human donor with classical Hodgkin lymphoma.

The V call is TRBV7-6, the J call TRBJ1-4; D remains unclear. The CDR3 is 17 amino acids. Trimming pared 3 bases from V and 3 bases from J, leaving 17 bases between. CDR1 SGHVS and CDR2 FNYEAQ come from the germline V gene. The DNA of the CDR3 is TGTGCCAGCAGCTTTCGTGGACGCTTGCGGGCTAATGAAAAACTGTTTTTT. Translated, it gives CASSFRGRLRANEKLFF.

V usage is TRBV27 and J usage is TRBJ1-5, with unresolved D. CDR3 length equals 15 residues. Germline lookup yields CDR1 MNHEY and CDR2 SMNVEV (reference sequence). The germline V and J ends were trimmed by 0 bases and 2 bases, with 8 bases remaining between them. This chain's CDR3 is CASSLSSGGNQPQHF. The CDR3 DNA sequence: TGTGCCAGCAGTTTATCGTCCGGGGGCAATCAGCCCCAGCATTTT.

This clone came up once. This chain connects TRBV5-1 to TRBJ1-2; D gene ambiguous. Germline CDR1 is SGHRS and CDR2 is YFSETQ. V lost 0 bases to trimming and J lost 2 bases, with 8 bases between them. This CDR3 is 14 amino acids long. CDR3 region: CASSLAASNYGYTF. For the CDR3, the DNA is TGCGCCAGCAGCTTGGCTGCCTCCAACTATGGCTACACCTTC. Complete variable domain (other parts from reference TRBV5-1 and TRBJ1-2): KAGVTQTPRYLIKTRGQQVTLSCSPISGHRSVSWYQQTPGQGLQFLFEYFSETQRNKGNFPGRFSGRQFSNSRSEMNVSTLELGDSALYLCASSLAASNYGYTFGSGTRLTVV.

The chain combines TRBV29-1 with TRBJ2-5; TRBD2 aligns across 9 bases. Looked up from germline, CDR1 is SQVTM and CDR2 is ANQGSEA. The CDR3 is 16 residues long. Trimming took 0 bases from V and 4 from J; bases not matched to a gene: 9. CDR3 nucleotide sequence: TGCAGCGTTGAAGATTCGTCTACGACTAGCGGAGAGACCCAGTACTTC. As protein: CSVEDSSTTSGETQYF.

V usage is TRBV5-1 and J usage is TRBJ1-1, with TRBD1 matching 10 bases. Looked up from germline, CDR1 is SGHRS and CDR2 is YFSETQ. The CDR3 totals 17 residues. The junction had 13 bases not matched to a gene; V was cut back by 4 bases and J by 4 bases. CDR3 protein: CASSGTGTGVGVTEAFF. CDR3 nucleotides: TGCGCCAGCAGCGGCACCGGGACAGGGGTTGGCGTCACTGAAGCTTTCTTT.

The gene calls are TRBV5-1 and TRBJ1-5; 8 bases agree with TRBD1. Per germline, CDR1 SGHRS and CDR2 YFSETQ. The CDR3 has 14 residues. V lost 0 bases to trimming and J lost 4 bases; unmatched junction nucleotides: 0. In DNA form, the CDR3 reads TGCGCCAGCAGCTTGGGGACAGGGAATCAGCCCCAGCATTTT. This encodes CASSLGTGNQPQHF. Drawing the rest from reference TRBV5-1 and TRBJ1-5, the complete variable domain is KAGVTQTPRYLIKTRGQQVTLSCSPISGHRSVSWYQQTPGQGLQFLFEYFSETQRNKGNFPGRFSGRQFSNSRSEMNVSTLELGDSALYLCASSLGTGNQPQHFGDGTRLSIL.

The genes are TRBV10-1 and TRBJ2-1, with 11 positions matching TRBD2. Germline assignment: CDR1 WNHNN and CDR2 SYGVQD (reference sequence). The CDR3 sequence is 16 residues long. J was trimmed by 8 bases and V by 0 bases; bases with no gene match: 6. CDR3 loop: CASSESSSGRLDEQFF. Here the CDR3 DNA reads TGCGCCAGCAGTGAGTCCTCTAGCGGGAGGCTCGATGAGCAGTTCTTC.

The chain joins TRBV7-8 to TRBJ1-5; 7 bases agree with TRBD1. CDR3 length: 16 amino acids. Trimming cost V 1 base and J 4 bases; bases outside gene matches: 7. Germline V gives CDR1 SGHVS, CDR2 FQNEAQ. The CDR3 sequence: CASSLVGGTVNQPQHF. The CDR3 bases are TGTGCCAGCAGCTTAGTAGGTGGGACAGTTAATCAGCCCCAGCATTTT.

The chain has TRBV11-2 and TRBJ2-5, with D maybe TRBD2 (7 bases). The germline V and J ends were trimmed by 3 bases and 1 base, with 18 bases remaining between them. Germline assignment: CDR1 SGHAT and CDR2 FQNNGV. This CDR3 comprises 17 residues. The CDR3 here is CASSLGGAGAPQETQYF. CDR3 DNA sequence: TGTGCCAGCAGCTTGGGGGGGGCGGGCGCCCCCCAAGAGACCCAGTACTTC. The variable domain in full, with the rest retrieved from reference TRBV11-2 and TRBJ2-5, is EAGVAQSPRYKIIEKRQSVAFWCNPISGHATLYWYQQILGQGPKLLIQFQNNGVVDDSQLPKDRFSAERLKGVDSTLKIQPAKLEDSAVYLCASSLGGAGAPQETQYFGPGTRLLVL.

This clone has just one count. The chain links TRBV6-6 to TRBJ2-7, with D tentatively TRBD2 (6 bases). The CDR3 extends over 14 amino acids. The germline V gene encodes CDR1 MNHNY and CDR2 SVGAGI (reference sequence). The ends were cut back, 2 bases at V and 0 bases at J, with 8 bases in the middle. The CDR3 region has the DNA TGTGCCAGCAGTTACGGCGGGAACTCCTACGAGCAGTACTTC. Amino acids: CASSYGGNSYEQYF.

The chain joins TRBV10-3 to TRBJ2-7, with a weak D call TRBD1 (5 bases). Germline-derived CDR1 and CDR2 are ENHRY and SYGVKD. Trimming shortened V by 10 bases and J by 2 bases, and 12 bases separated the two germline ends. This CDR3 comprises 12 residues. The chain's CDR3 is CATSAGPYEQYF. CDR3 coding DNA: TGTGCCACCTCGGCAGGGCCCTACGAGCAGTACTTC.

This clone was observed a handful of times. The rearrangement links TRBV29-1 to TRBJ1-2, with TRBD1 matching over 7 bases. The trim removed 6 bases at V and 6 bases at J, leaving 7 bases unmatched. The CDR3 spans 12 residues. Germline V gene data show CDR1 as SQVTM and CDR2 as ANQGSEA. CDR3 DNA sequence: TGCAGCGTCCATGGACAGGCGGATGGCTACACCTTC. Protein sequence: CSVHGQADGYTF.

The V gene is TRBV7-3, the J gene TRBJ2-1, with 13 nucleotides matching TRBD2. The CDR3 has 16 residues. Germline V gene lookup returns CDR1 SGHTA and CDR2 FQGTGA. Unmatched junction bases numbered 7, after V lost 2 bases and J lost 9 bases. As DNA, the CDR3 is TGTGCCAGCAGCTTATATGCTGGACTAGCGGGAGTTGAGCAGTTCTTC. Translated, it gives CASSLYAGLAGVEQFF.

This clone appeared a single time. J is TRBJ1-5 and V is TRBV30; 11 bases line up with TRBD1. The CDR3 sequence is 14 residues long. The junction had 10 bases not matched to a gene; V was cut back by 4 bases and J by 11 bases. The germline V gene has CDR1 GTSNPN and CDR2 SVGIG (reference sequence). The CDR3, as DNA: TGTGCCTGGAACAGCCGGGACAGGGGGGCAGCCCAGCATTTT. This gives the protein CAWNSRDRGAAQHF. Combining the CDR3 with reference TRBV30 and TRBJ1-5 gives the whole variable domain SQTIHQWPATLVQPVGSPLSLECTVEGTSNPNLYWYRQAAGRGLQLLFYSVGIGQISSEVPQNLSASRPQDRQFILSSKKLLLSDSGFYLCAWNSRDRGAAQHFGDGTRLSIL.

The chain combines TRBV30 with TRBJ2-7; D is uncertain. CDR3 length: 12 residues. V was trimmed by 0 bases and J by 4 bases, leaving 7 bases between them. The germline V gene encodes CDR1 GTSNPN and CDR2 SVGIG (reference sequence). DNA for the CDR3: TGTGCCTGGAGTGTTTCCCAGTACGAGCAGTACTTC. Translation: CAWSVSQYEQYF.

Here the CDR3 reads CASSPGEESFEKLFF. The CDR3 bases are TGTGCCAGCAGTCCAGGCGAAGAGAGTTTCGAAAAACTGTTTTTT. V is TRBV6-5 and J is TRBJ1-4; no clear D. Trimming removed 5 bases from V and 8 bases from J, with 18 bases in between. Germline CDR1 is MNHEY and CDR2 is SVGAGI. This CDR3 spans 15 amino acids.

This chain links TRBV9 with TRBJ2-2; D may be TRBD1 (6 bases). The CDR3 extends over 15 amino acids. Per the germline V gene, CDR1 is SGDLS and CDR2 is YYNGEE. V was clipped by 4 bases and J by 7 bases, with 17 bases between them. The CDR3 region is CASSRQGKIDGELFF. For the CDR3, the DNA is TGTGCCAGCAGCAGGCAGGGGAAGATTGACGGGGAGCTGTTTTTT.

V is TRBV30 and J is TRBJ1-5, with a possible D match to TRBD1 (6 bases). CDR1 is GTSNPN and CDR2 is SVGIG in the germline V gene (reference sequence). This CDR3 spans 14 amino acids. The V and J ends lost 3 bases and 6 bases respectively, with 15 bases between them. CDR3 DNA sequence: TGTGCCTGGAGGTTACAGGGTGGCGGTCAGCCCCAGCATTTT. This gives the protein CAWRLQGGGQPQHF. The full variable domain, completed using reference TRBV30 and TRBJ1-5, is SQTIHQWPATLVQPVGSPLSLECTVEGTSNPNLYWYRQAAGRGLQLLFYSVGIGQISSEVPQNLSASRPQDRQFILSSKKLLLSDSGFYLCAWRLQGGGQPQHFGDGTRLSIL.

The chain joins TRBV28 to TRBJ1-2; no firm D call. Germline CDR1 reads MDHEN; CDR2 reads SYDVKM. The CDR3 has 14 residues. The V end was cut by 3 bases, the J end by 6 bases, with 14 bases between. The CDR3 DNA sequence: TGTGCCAGCAGTTTCGGCAGGTTGCCGAATGGCTACACCTTC. This translates into CASSFGRLPNGYTF.

This chain uses TRBV19 with TRBJ2-3, with 7 bases matching TRBD1. This CDR3 region has 16 residues. The germline CDR1 and CDR2 sequences are LNHDA and SQIVND (reference sequence). The V gene end was trimmed by 4 bases and the J gene end by 2 bases; junction bases not matched to a gene: 9. This chain's CDR3 is CASSTGQAYPTDTQYF. As DNA, the CDR3 is TGTGCCAGTAGTACCGGACAGGCTTACCCCACAGATACGCAGTATTTT. Full variable domain (outside the CDR3, taken from reference TRBV19 and TRBJ2-3): DGGITQSPKYLFRKEGQNVTLSCEQNLNHDAMYWYRQDPGQGLRLIYYSQIVNDFQKGDIAEGYSVSREKKESFPLTVTSAQKNPTAFYLCASSTGQAYPTDTQYFGPGTRLTVL.

The chain joins TRBV19 to TRBJ2-1, with D unclear. Germline assignment: CDR1 LNHDA and CDR2 SQIVND (reference sequence). Between the trimmed V and J ends, which lost 4 bases and 9 bases, there was a span of 16 bases. The CDR3 has 14 amino acids. The DNA of the CDR3 is TGTGCCAGTAGTACCCGGACCGTCTCGGGTGAGCAGTTCTTC. Its translation is CASSTRTVSGEQFF.

The genes are TRBV30 and TRBJ1-1; 10 bases match TRBD1. The CDR3 is 16 amino acids. The V segment lost 8 bases and the J segment 3 bases; nucleotides outside the gene matches: 15. The germline gives CDR1 GTSNPN, CDR2 SVGIG (reference sequence). Written as DNA, the CDR3 is TGTGCCCTAAACCAGGGACAGGGGATTTTGGACACTGAAGCTTTCTTT. Its translation is CALNQGQGILDTEAFF.

The rearrangement joins TRBV11-2 to TRBJ2-5; 8 positions match TRBD1. Germline assignment: CDR1 SGHAT and CDR2 FQNNGV. The CDR3 totals 13 residues. After removal of 2 bases from V and 5 bases from J, the junction contained 1 base not matched to a gene. CDR3 sequence: CASSLQGAETQYF. In nucleotides, the CDR3 is TGTGCCAGCAGCTTACAGGGGGCGGAGACCCAGTACTTC.

This chain connects TRBV12-5 to TRBJ2-3; D is tentatively TRBD1 or TRBD2 (5 bases each). This CDR3 region has 23 residues. Germline lookup yields CDR1 LGHNT and CDR2 FRNRAP. V shed 8 bases and J shed 0 bases, with 39 bases lying between them. CDR3 bases: TGTGCTAGTACCCCCGGGGCTTCCCGGATCACTGCTAGGGAATACCCTAGCACAGATACGCAGTATTTT. This translates into CASTPGASRITAREYPSTDTQYF.

This chain links TRBV6-1 with TRBJ2-3, with D possibly TRBD1 on 6 matching bases. Looked up from germline, CDR1 is MNHNS and CDR2 is SASEGT. The CDR3 extends over 13 amino acids. V was clipped by 7 bases and J by 2 bases, with 10 bases between them. The DNA of the CDR3 is TGTGCCAGCAAGGACAGATACACAGATACGCAGTATTTT. As protein: CASKDRYTDTQYF.

The J gene is TRBJ2-7, the V gene TRBV28; D is unresolved. The ends were cut back, 5 bases at V and 4 bases at J, with 12 bases in the middle. CDR3 length: 13 residues. CDR1 is MDHEN and CDR2 is SYDVKM in the germline V gene. CDR3 amino acids: CASSPWPVYEQYF. CDR3 coding DNA: TGTGCCAGCAGTCCCTGGCCCGTTTACGAGCAGTACTTC.

This clone was detected only a few times. The chain joins TRBV18 to TRBJ1-3; D is possibly TRBD1 (6 bases). The CDR3 contains 17 residues. The germline V gene encodes CDR1 KGHSH and CDR2 LQKENI. V lost 4 bases to trimming and J lost 0 bases, with 16 bases between them. For the CDR3, the DNA is TGTGCCAGCTCACTACAACAGGGAAAGGGCTCTGGAAACACCATATATTTT. Amino acids: CASSLQQGKGSGNTIYF.

The V and J genes are TRBV11-2 and TRBJ2-2; TRBD1 might be the D (5 bases). Trimming pared 1 base from V and 1 base from J, leaving 10 bases between. This CDR3 comprises 16 residues. Germline-derived CDR1 and CDR2 are SGHAT and FQNNGV. The CDR3 loop is CASSLVAGKNTGELFF. The CDR3 DNA reads TGTGCCAGCAGCTTAGTAGCAGGGAAGAACACCGGGGAGCTGTTTTTT.

The chain carries TRBV5-1 and TRBJ1-2, with D possibly matching TRBD1 (6 bases). Trimming took off 0 bases at V and 3 bases at J, with 12 bases between the two ends. Germline V gives CDR1 SGHRS, CDR2 YFSETQ. The CDR3 is made up of 15 amino acids. The CDR3 nucleotides are TGCGCCAGCAGCTTGGAATCGGGGGCGGACTATGGCTACACCTTC. It yields the protein CASSLESGADYGYTF.

The chain combines TRBV7-9 with TRBJ1-2; no clear D. In germline, CDR1 is SEHNR, CDR2 FQNEAQ (reference sequence). Trimming pared 3 bases from V and 2 bases from J, leaving 16 bases between. This CDR3 spans 16 amino acids. The CDR3 loop is CASSLDPARKNYGYTF. CDR3 in DNA: TGTGCCAGCAGCTTGGATCCGGCAAGAAAGAACTATGGCTACACCTTC.

The V and J genes are TRBV7-2 and TRBJ1-4, with a tentative D call TRBD1 (5 bases). This CDR3 is built from 16 residues. The germline V gene encodes CDR1 SGHTA and CDR2 FQGNSA. V shed 1 base and J shed 8 bases, with 17 bases lying between them. CDR3 sequence (DNA): TGTGCCAGCAGCTTAGGGCCAGGGATCGGGAGGGAAAAACTGTTTTTT. Amino acids: CASSLGPGIGREKLFF.